Each of the 11 T cell receptor beta chains below was sequenced from the same sample in a study of cytomegalovirus exposure and HLA in healthy donors. A multiplex PCR was run with 60 Vbeta primers and 13 Jbeta primers. The data were produced by immunoSEQ multiplex PCR, yet TCRdb's version contains in-frame clones alone and is incomplete. Counted here are around 190,000 clones, less than 85% occurring once; the ten biggest clones make up more than 4%. The sample consisted of PBMCs. The source of these receptors is a man aged 25 to 45 in good health and CMV-seropositive.

This rearrangement joins TRBV4-2 to TRBJ2-7; 11 bases map to TRBD2. V shed 6 bases, J shed 3 bases, and the junction held 10 bases outside the gene matches. This CDR3 is 16 amino acids long. The germline gives CDR1 LGHNA, CDR2 YNFKEQ. The DNA for the CDR3 is TGTGCCAGCAGAGAGCAGTCCGGGACTAGCGGCTACGAGCAGTACTTC. As protein: CASREQSGTSGYEQYF.

V and J are TRBV5-1 and TRBJ2-7, with a weak D call TRBD2 (6 bases). The CDR3 loop spans 12 amino acids. CDR1 is SGHRS and CDR2 is YFSETQ in the germline V gene. V was trimmed by 3 bases and J by 4 bases, leaving 8 bases between them. The CDR3 sequence is CASSWDFYEQYF. CDR3 bases: TGCGCCAGCAGCTGGGACTTTTACGAGCAGTACTTC.

The chain couples TRBV7-9 to TRBJ2-5, with 12 bases identical to TRBD2. Trimming removed 7 bases from V and 4 bases from J; junction bases left unmatched: 7. Germline lookup yields CDR1 SEHNR and CDR2 FQNEAQ (reference sequence). The CDR3 has 15 amino acids. CDR3 region: CASTATSGRRETQYF. CDR3 in DNA: TGTGCCAGCACAGCGACTAGCGGGAGAAGAGAGACCCAGTACTTC.

The table lists this clone with a few counts. Other DNA sequences in the sample encode the same CDR3. This chain connects TRBV6-5 to TRBJ2-3, with TRBD2 identical over 9 bases. The CDR3 has 15 amino acids. CDR1 and CDR2 (germline): MNHEY, SVGAGI. V lost 2 bases, J lost 4 bases, and 4 bases stayed unmatched. CDR3 region: CASSYAGGPPDTQYF. CDR3 DNA: TGTGCCAGCAGTTACGCGGGAGGGCCTCCAGATACGCAGTATTTT.

The chain uses TRBV30 and TRBJ2-5, with D possibly matching TRBD2 (6 bases). The CDR3 is made up of 13 amino acids. Trimming cost V 0 bases and J 7 bases, with 12 bases left between them. Germline V gives CDR1 GTSNPN, CDR2 SVGIG (reference sequence). The CDR3 sequence is CAWSVRDLGTQYF. The CDR3 region has the DNA TGTGCCTGGAGTGTACGGGACTTAGGGACCCAGTACTTC. Drawing the rest from reference TRBV30 and TRBJ2-5, the complete variable domain is SQTIHQWPATLVQPVGSPLSLECTVEGTSNPNLYWYRQAAGRGLQLLFYSVGIGQISSEVPQNLSASRPQDRQFILSSKKLLLSDSGFYLCAWSVRDLGTQYFGPGTRLLVL.

This sequence joins TRBV11-2 and TRBJ2-5; 11 bases fit TRBD2. CDR3 length equals 16 residues. The germline V gene encodes CDR1 SGHAT and CDR2 FQNNGV. The trim removed 11 bases at V and 4 bases at J, leaving 15 bases unmatched. For the CDR3, the DNA is TGTGCCGGCACCAAGGGTAGCGGGGGGGCAGGAGAGACCCAGTACTTC. Translating it yields CAGTKGSGGAGETQYF.

The J gene is TRBJ2-5, the V gene TRBV29-1, with 7 bases matching TRBD1. V dropped 7 bases and J dropped 9; count of bases not matched to a gene: 17. The CDR3 contains 14 residues. In germline, CDR1 is SQVTM, CDR2 ANQGSEA. CDR3 in amino acids: CSASGVQGRRAQYF. The CDR3 bases are TGCAGCGCCTCCGGCGTACAGGGGAGAAGGGCCCAGTACTTC.

This sequence joins TRBV6-4 and TRBJ2-2; TRBD2 aligns across 9 bases. In germline, CDR1 is MRHNA, CDR2 SNTAGT. V trimming: 5 bases; J trimming: 2 bases; junction bases outside the gene matches: 6. CDR3 size: 16 residues. This CDR3 is CASSTTSGLNTGELFF. The CDR3 DNA reads as TGTGCCAGCAGTACGACTAGCGGACTAAACACCGGGGAGCTGTTTTTT.

V gene TRBV7-2 combines with J gene TRBJ1-2; 7 positions agree with TRBD1. Germline loops: CDR1 SGHTA, CDR2 FQGNSA. CDR3 length equals 15 residues. With 0 bases clipped from V and 4 bases from J, the junction kept 5 bases outside the gene matches. Here the CDR3 reads CASSLAGGGGYGYTF. In nucleotides, the CDR3 is TGTGCCAGCAGCTTAGCAGGGGGCGGTGGCTATGGCTACACCTTC.

V and J are TRBV7-2 and TRBJ1-5; D is uncertain. The CDR3 totals 13 residues. Trimming left V 3 bases short and J 4 bases short, with 7 bases between. From germline, CDR1 is SGHTA and CDR2 FQGNSA. The CDR3 nucleotides are TGTGCCAGCAGCTTCGGCGGGAATCAGCCCCAGCATTTT. Translated, it gives CASSFGGNQPQHF.

The chain employs TRBV6-5 and TRBJ1-2; 9 bases match TRBD1. Germline trimming cut 5 bases from V and 6 bases from J; bases unmatched to any gene: 7. Germline CDR1 reads MNHEY; CDR2 reads SVGAGI. The CDR3 is made up of 14 amino acids. This CDR3 is CASSPGQGFHGYTF. Here the CDR3 DNA reads TGTGCCAGCAGTCCCGGACAGGGGTTTCATGGCTACACCTTC.